This TCR beta chain stems from a study of T-cell reconstitution after alpha-beta-depleted transplantation in children. General study points: In some patients, recipient T cells and intrathymic progenitors surviving conditioning explained high day-60 diversity. Once a year had passed after transplant, T-cell counts and diversity came mostly from newly produced T cells.

This clonotype was seen repeatedly, ten times or more. Antigen: not known. Unique molecular identifiers were built into the TCRbeta library. TCRdb itself ran the PCR reads through MiXCR, one entry per CDR3 protein. The table lists about 150,000 distinct CDR3 sequences, approximately 12% of them singletons. Looked up from germline, CDR1 is SGHTA and CDR2 is FQGTGA. Trimming left V 0 bases short and J 3 bases short, with 6 bases between. The CDR3 covers 13 residues. The J gene is TRBJ2-7, the V gene TRBV7-3, with D perhaps TRBD2 (6 bases). Sequences were derived from PBMCs, sampled before TCRalphabeta/CD19-depleted stem cell transplant. This sequence was found in a boy aged 2-9 years with acute myeloid leukemia, due to receive a stem cell transplant. This CDR3 is CASSLTSGYEQYF. The CDR3 region has the DNA TGTGCCAGCAGCTTAACTAGCGGCTACGAGCAGTACTTC.